The clone carrying this T cell receptor beta chain was seen repeatedly, ten times or more. CDR3 length: 12 amino acids. Trimming shortened V by 1 base and J by 5 bases, and 6 bases separated the two germline ends. This specimen comes from a study of response to subunit inactivated influenza vaccine. TCRdb itself ran the RT-PCR reads through MiXCR, one entry per CDR3 protein. This sample has some 600,000 distinct CDR3 sequences, with 13% to 15% found just once. The receptor's source is a man aged 45 to 65 who received an inactivated influenza vaccine. This chain joins TRBV12-3 or TRBV12-4 and TRBJ2-7; no definite D call. Sequences were derived from PBMCs from blood, sampled less than 15 days before vaccination. The CDR3 DNA reads TGTGCCAGCAGTTTAGGTCTACACGAGCAGTACTTC. This codes for CASSLGLHEQYF.